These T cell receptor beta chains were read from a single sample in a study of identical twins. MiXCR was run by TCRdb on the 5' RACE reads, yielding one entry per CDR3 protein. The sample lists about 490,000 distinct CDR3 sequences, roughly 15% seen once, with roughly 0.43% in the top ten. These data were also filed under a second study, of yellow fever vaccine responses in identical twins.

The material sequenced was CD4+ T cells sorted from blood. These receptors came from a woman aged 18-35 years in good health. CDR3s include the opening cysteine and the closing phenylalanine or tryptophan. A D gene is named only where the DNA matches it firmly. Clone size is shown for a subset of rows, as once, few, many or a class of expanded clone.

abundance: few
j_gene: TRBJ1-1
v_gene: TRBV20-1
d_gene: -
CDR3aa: CSATRGGSLIEAFF
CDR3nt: TGCAGTGCTACCCGGGGAGGGAGCTTGATTGAAGCTTTCTTT

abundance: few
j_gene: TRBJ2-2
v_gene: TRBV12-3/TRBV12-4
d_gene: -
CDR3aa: CASRRGAGELFF
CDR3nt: TGTGCCAGCAGAAGGGGGGCCGGGGAGCTGTTTTTT

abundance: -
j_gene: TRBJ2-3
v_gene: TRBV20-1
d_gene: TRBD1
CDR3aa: CTVRGPATDTQYF
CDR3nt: TGCACCGTGAGGGGGCCTGCCACAGATACGCAGTATTTT

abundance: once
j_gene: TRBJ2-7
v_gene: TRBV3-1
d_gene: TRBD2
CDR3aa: CATTQGTSSFYEQYF
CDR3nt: TGTGCCACCACCCAAGGGACTAGCAGTTTCTACGAGCAGTACTTC

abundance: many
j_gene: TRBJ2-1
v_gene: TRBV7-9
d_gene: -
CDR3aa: CASSLAGGHYNEQFF
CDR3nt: TGTGCCAGCAGCTTAGCGGGAGGCCATTACAATGAGCAGTTCTTC

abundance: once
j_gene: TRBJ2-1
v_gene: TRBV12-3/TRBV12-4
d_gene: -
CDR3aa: CASRNTSMQFF
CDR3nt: TGTGCCAGCAGGAACACTAGCATGCAGTTCTTC

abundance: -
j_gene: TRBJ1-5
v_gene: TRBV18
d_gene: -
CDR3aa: CASSPGRYQPQHF
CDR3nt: TGTGCCAGCTCGCCCGGACGTTATCAGCCCCAGCATTTT

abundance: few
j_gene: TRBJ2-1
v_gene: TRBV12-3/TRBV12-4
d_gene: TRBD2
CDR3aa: CASSPSLAGGSNEQFF
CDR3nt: TGTGCCAGCAGTCCCAGCCTAGCGGGAGGGTCCAATGAGCAGTTCTTC

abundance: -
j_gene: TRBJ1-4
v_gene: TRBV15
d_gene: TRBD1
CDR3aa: CATSRDRTGREKLFF
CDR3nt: TGTGCCACCAGCAGAGATCGGACAGGGCGAGAAAAACTGTTTTTT

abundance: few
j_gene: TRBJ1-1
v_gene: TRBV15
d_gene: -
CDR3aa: CATSPRGSKSGAFF
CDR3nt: TGTGCCACCAGCCCCCGGGGTAGTAAGTCGGGAGCTTTCTTT

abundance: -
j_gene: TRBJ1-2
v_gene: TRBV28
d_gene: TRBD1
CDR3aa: CASSSGDRFYGYTF
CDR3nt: TGTGCCAGCAGTTCCGGGGACAGATTCTATGGCTACACCTTC

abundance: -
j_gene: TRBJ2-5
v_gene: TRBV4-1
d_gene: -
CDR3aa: CASSQGNRVQETQYF
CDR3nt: TGCGCCAGCAGCCAAGGGAACAGGGTCCAAGAGACCCAGTACTTC

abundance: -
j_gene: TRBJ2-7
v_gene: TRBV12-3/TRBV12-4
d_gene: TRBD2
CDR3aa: CASRFSGSGYEQYF
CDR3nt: TGTGCCAGCAGATTTAGCGGGAGTGGTTACGAGCAGTACTTC

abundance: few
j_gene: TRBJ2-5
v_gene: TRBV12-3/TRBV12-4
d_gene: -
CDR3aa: CASSADYGTQYF
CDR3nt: TGTGCCAGCAGTGCGGACTATGGGACCCAGTACTTC

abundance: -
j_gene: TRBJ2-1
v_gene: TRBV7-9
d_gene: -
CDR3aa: CASSLGDRRDNEQFF
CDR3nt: TGTGCCAGCAGCTTAGGAGACAGGAGGGACAATGAGCAGTTCTTC

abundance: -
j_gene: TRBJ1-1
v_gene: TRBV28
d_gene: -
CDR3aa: CASSKAFENTEAFF
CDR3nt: TGTGCCAGCAGCAAGGCTTTTGAGAACACTGAAGCTTTCTTT

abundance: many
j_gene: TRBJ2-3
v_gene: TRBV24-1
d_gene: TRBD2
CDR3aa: CATSDQQRGLAGVRDTQYF
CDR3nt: TGTGCCACCAGTGATCAACAACGTGGACTAGCGGGAGTGAGAGATACGCAGTATTTT

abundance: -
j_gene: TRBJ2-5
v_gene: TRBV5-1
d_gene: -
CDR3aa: CASSRVLASTQWETQYF
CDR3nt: TGCGCCAGCAGCCGGGTATTAGCGTCCACCCAATGGGAGACCCAGTACTTC

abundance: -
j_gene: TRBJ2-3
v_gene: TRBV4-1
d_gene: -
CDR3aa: CASSQDRQGRTTDTQYF
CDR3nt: TGCGCCAGCAGCCAAGATAGGCAGGGGCGTACCACAGATACGCAGTATTTT

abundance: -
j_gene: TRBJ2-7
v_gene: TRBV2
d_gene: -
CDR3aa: CASNWGLYEQYF
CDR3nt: TGTGCCAGCAATTGGGGGCTATACGAGCAGTACTTC

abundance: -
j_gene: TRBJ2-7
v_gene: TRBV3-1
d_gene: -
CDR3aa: CASSHSSGKTYEQYF
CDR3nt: TGTGCCAGCAGCCATTCATCAGGGAAGACCTACGAGCAGTACTTC

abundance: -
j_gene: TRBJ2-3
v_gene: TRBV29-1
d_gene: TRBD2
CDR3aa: CSVDPSGSGDTQYF
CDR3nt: TGCAGCGTTGACCCCAGCGGGAGTGGAGATACGCAGTATTTT

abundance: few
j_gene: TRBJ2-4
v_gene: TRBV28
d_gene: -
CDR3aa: CASSLPARDTLSVAKNIQYF
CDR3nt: TGTGCCAGCAGTTTGCCTGCCCGGGACACCCTGTCCGTGGCCAAAAACATTCAGTACTTC

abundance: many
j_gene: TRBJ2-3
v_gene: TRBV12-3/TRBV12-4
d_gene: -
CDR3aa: CASRINAGTDTQYF
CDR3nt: TGTGCCAGCAGAATCAATGCGGGCACAGATACGCAGTATTTT